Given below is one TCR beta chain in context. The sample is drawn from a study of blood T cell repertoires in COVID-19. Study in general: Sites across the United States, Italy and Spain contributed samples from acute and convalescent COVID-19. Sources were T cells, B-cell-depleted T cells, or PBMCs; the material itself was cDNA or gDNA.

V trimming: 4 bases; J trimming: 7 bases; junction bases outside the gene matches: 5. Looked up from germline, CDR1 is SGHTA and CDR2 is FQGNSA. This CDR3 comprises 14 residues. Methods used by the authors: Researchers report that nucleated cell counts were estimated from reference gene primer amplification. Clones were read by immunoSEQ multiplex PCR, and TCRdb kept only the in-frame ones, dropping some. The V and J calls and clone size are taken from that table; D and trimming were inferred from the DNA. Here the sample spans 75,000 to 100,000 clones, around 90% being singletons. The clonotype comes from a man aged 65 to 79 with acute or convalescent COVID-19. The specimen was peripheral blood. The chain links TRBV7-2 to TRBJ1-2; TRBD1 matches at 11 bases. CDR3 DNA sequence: TGTGCCAGCAGCTACGGACAGGGGGCTGGTGGCTACACCTTC. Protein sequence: CASSYGQGAGGYTF.